The 30 T cell receptor beta chains below were found in one sample sequenced in a study of blood T cell repertoires in COVID-19. Repertoires were generated with immunoSEQ multiplex PCR, while TCRdb's copy carries only in-frame clones and drops some. The sample consists of around 220,000 clones, more than 85% of them appearing once. The sequenced material came from peripheral blood. These receptors were obtained from a woman aged 45-60 years with COVID-19, enrolled during active disease.

The gene calls are TRBV4-3 and TRBJ2-7, with D possibly matching TRBD2 (6 bases). Trimming took 6 bases from V and 7 from J, leaving 16 bases between them. The CDR3 extends over 13 amino acids. Germline lookup yields CDR1 LGHNA and CDR2 YSLEER. The CDR3 DNA reads as TGCGCCAGCAGTCCGGGCGGGGCTGGGGAGCAGTACTTC. It translates to CASSPGGAGEQYF.

V is TRBV4-3 and J is TRBJ1-4; 11 bases are shared with TRBD1. V was pared by 3 bases and J by 8 bases, with 8 bases of the junction left unmatched. This CDR3 comprises 16 residues. Germline CDR1 is LGHNA and CDR2 is YSLEER. The CDR3 reads CASSQDTGTGGEKLFF. CDR3 coding DNA: TGCGCCAGCAGCCAGGACACCGGGACAGGGGGAGAAAAACTGTTTTTT.

The chain is built from TRBV3-1 (or the pseudogene TRBV3-2) and TRBJ2-5; a weak D match, TRBD1 (7 bases). The CDR3 runs 16 residues. The germline V and J ends were trimmed by 0 bases and 5 bases, with 16 bases remaining between them. Germline CDR1 is LGHDT and CDR2 is YNNKEL (reference sequence). This CDR3 reads CASSQDRRGPEETQYF. The CDR3 region has the DNA TGTGCCAGCAGCCAAGATCGGAGGGGGCCCGAGGAGACCCAGTACTTC.

The V and J genes are TRBV23-1 and TRBJ1-1, with a possible D match to TRBD1 (5 bases). TRBV23-1 is given ORF status, its function remaining uncertain. CDR3 size: 15 residues. The germline V and J ends were trimmed by 4 bases and 1 base, with 13 bases remaining between them. The CDR3 region is CASSPPFDRNTEAFF. The CDR3, as DNA: TGCGCCAGCAGTCCACCCTTCGACAGGAACACTGAAGCTTTCTTT.

The V call is TRBV14, the J call TRBJ2-7; TRBD2 matches 11 bases. Germline V gene sequence: CDR1 SGHDN, CDR2 FVKESK. Trimming at V came to 1 base and at J to 7 bases, leaving 6 bases not matched to a gene. The CDR3 sequence is 15 residues long. DNA for the CDR3: TGTGCCAGCAGCCAAGCTAGCGGGGGGATAGGGGAGCAGTACTTC. It yields the protein CASSQASGGIGEQYF.

This sequence joins TRBV11-3 and TRBJ2-7, with D perhaps matching TRBD2 (6 bases). This CDR3 spans 14 amino acids. CDR1 and CDR2 (germline): SGHNT, YENEEA. V was shortened by 2 bases and J by 1 base, with 9 bases between the two germline ends. The CDR3 here is CASSLIGGSYEQYF. CDR3 sequence (DNA): TGTGCCAGCAGCTTAATCGGGGGTTCCTACGAGCAGTACTTC.

The chain links TRBV6-5 to TRBJ1-5, with 9 bases matching TRBD1. Germline V gene lookup returns CDR1 MNHEY and CDR2 SVGAGI. CDR3 size: 15 residues. V lost 6 bases, J lost 4 bases, and 7 bases stayed unmatched. The CDR3 loop is CASRGGTGLNQPQHF. The DNA of the CDR3 is TGTGCCAGCAGGGGAGGGACAGGGTTGAATCAGCCCCAGCATTTT.

This clone has more than one count but fewer than ten. V usage is TRBV10-2 and J usage is TRBJ2-7; TRBD1 is a possible D gene (6 bases). This CDR3 contains 14 residues. Germline V gives CDR1 WSHSY, CDR2 SAAADI. The V end was cut by 4 bases, the J end by 2 bases, with 12 bases between. The CDR3 loop reads CASSVGRQAYEQYV. The CDR3 DNA reads TGCGCCAGCAGTGTGGGAAGACAGGCCTACGAGCAGTACGTC.

The chain uses TRBV7-2 and TRBJ1-4, with D possibly matching TRBD1 (6 bases). The CDR3 is 16 amino acids. Germline CDR1 is SGHTA and CDR2 is FQGNSA. V lost 2 bases and J lost 8, with 18 bases in between. The CDR3 reads CASSLMAGVQREKLFF. The CDR3 DNA follows: TGTGCCAGCAGCTTAATGGCAGGGGTCCAGAGAGAAAAACTGTTTTTT.

This clone was observed a single time. The chain couples TRBV18 to TRBJ1-6; TRBD1 aligns across 7 bases. V lost 4 bases to trimming and J lost 9 bases; unmatched junction nucleotides: 12. The CDR3 is 16 residues long. Germline CDR1 and CDR2: KGHSH and LQKENI. CDR3 protein: CASSLTVRQGTSPLHF. CDR3 in DNA: TGTGCCAGCTCACTCACCGTTCGACAGGGAACTTCACCCCTCCACTTT.

The chain uses TRBV12-3 or TRBV12-4 and TRBJ2-1; D is uncertain. CDR3 length equals 13 residues. Trimming pared 3 bases from V and 7 bases from J, leaving 10 bases between. Here the CDR3 DNA reads TGTGCCAGCAGTTTCAGGTTGTGGAATGAGCAGTTCTTC. It specifies CASSFRLWNEQFF.

This clone showed up just once. CDR3 amino acids: CASNRDIGNTIYF. CDR3 in DNA: TGTGCCAGCAACCGGGACATTGGAAACACCATATATTTT. The chain combines TRBV2 with TRBJ1-3; a possible D gene is TRBD1 (6 bases). V lost 7 bases, J lost 3 bases, and 10 bases lay in between. CDR1 and CDR2 from the germline V gene are SNHLY and FYNNEI. The CDR3 runs 13 residues.

The chain recombines TRBV6-5 with TRBJ1-1; TRBD1 might be the D (6 bases). The CDR3 has 13 residues. Germline V lookup: CDR1 MNHEY, CDR2 SVGAGI. V was clipped by 6 bases and J by 4 bases, with 12 bases between them. CDR3 coding DNA: TGTGCCAGCAGCCTCGAGGGGGTCACTGAAGCTTTCTTT. Protein sequence: CASSLEGVTEAFF.

V gene TRBV5-6 combines with J gene TRBJ1-3; D possibly corresponds to TRBD1 (6 bases). The CDR3 runs to 17 residues. Trimming left V 4 bases short and J 0 bases short, with 17 bases between. Per the germline V gene, CDR1 is SGHDT and CDR2 is YYEEEE. CDR3 bases: TGTGCCAGCAGCCTTTTCACAGGGCTCCTCTCTGGAAACACCATATATTTT. Protein: CASSLFTGLLSGNTIYF.

The genes are TRBV7-2 and TRBJ1-1, with 7 bases matching TRBD1. Germline CDR1 is SGHTA and CDR2 is FQGNSA. This CDR3 is 18 amino acids long. Trimming at V came to 5 bases and at J to 1 base, leaving 16 bases not matched to a gene. The CDR3 nucleotides are TGTGCCAGCAGCCCGGGACAGCTGGGACTCTTGGGGAACACTGAAGCTTTCTTT. As protein: CASSPGQLGLLGNTEAFF.

This sequence joins TRBV7-2 and TRBJ2-1; 8 nucleotides match TRBD1. V was clipped by 3 bases and J by 0 bases; unmatched bases: 1. The CDR3 has 15 residues. Germline V gives CDR1 SGHTA, CDR2 FQGNSA. The CDR3 is CASSLDRDSYNEQFF. CDR3 nucleotides: TGTGCCAGCAGCTTGGACAGGGACTCCTACAATGAGCAGTTCTTC.

V is TRBV7-9 and J is TRBJ1-4, with TRBD1 identical over 11 bases. The V and J ends lost 5 bases and 8 bases, in that order; junction bases with no gene match: 4. This CDR3 comprises 14 residues. From germline, CDR1 is SEHNR and CDR2 FQNEAQ (reference sequence). The DNA for the CDR3 is TGTGCCAGCAGCCTAGGGACAGGGGGAGAAAAACTGTTTTTT. It encodes CASSLGTGGEKLFF.

The V gene is TRBV28, the J gene TRBJ2-5; possibly TRBD2 for D (5 bases). CDR1 is MDHEN and CDR2 is SYDVKM in the germline V gene. Trimming took off 5 bases at V and 0 bases at J, with 19 bases between the two ends. The CDR3 contains 17 residues. CDR3 bases: TGTGCCAGCAGTGCTCGCGGGCTGTTAGGGTACCAAGAGACCCAGTACTTC. This sequence encodes CASSARGLLGYQETQYF.

The chain combines TRBV30 with TRBJ1-2; no clear D. The CDR3 contains 12 residues. The germline V gene has CDR1 GTSNPN and CDR2 SVGIG (reference sequence). Trimming took off 3 bases at V and 2 bases at J, with 7 bases between the two ends. This CDR3 is CAWRRLNYGYTF. In DNA, the CDR3 is TGTGCCTGGAGACGGTTGAACTATGGCTACACCTTC.

The chain has TRBV19 and TRBJ1-1; 9 bases line up with TRBD1. V was clipped by 3 bases and J by 5 bases; unmatched bases: 7. Germline V gene sequence: CDR1 LNHDA, CDR2 SQIVND (reference sequence). The CDR3 spans 15 residues. CDR3 nucleotides: TGTGCCAGTAGTATCCGACAGGGGGTCAGGACTGAAGCTTTCTTT. It is translated as CASSIRQGVRTEAFF.

This clone occurred a few times. The rearrangement links TRBV4-1 to TRBJ1-6; TRBD1 matches at 9 bases. After removal of 3 bases from V and 7 bases from J, the junction contained 7 bases not matched to a gene. The CDR3 spans 16 residues. Germline-derived CDR1 and CDR2 are MGHRA and YSYEKL. Here the CDR3 reads CASSQDPGTGNSPLHF. CDR3 nucleotide sequence: TGCGCCAGCAGCCAGGACCCCGGGACAGGGAATTCACCCCTCCACTTT.

This clone occurred once. This sequence joins TRBV3-1 (or the pseudogene TRBV3-2) and TRBJ1-4; no clear D. CDR1 is LGHDT, CDR2 YNNKEL, per germline (reference sequence). Deletions cut 5 bases from V and 7 bases from J, with 14 bases between. This CDR3 comprises 14 residues. DNA for the CDR3: TGTGCCAGCAGCACCCGACGACATCCTGAAAAACTGTTTTTT. Translation: CASSTRRHPEKLFF.

The chain recombines TRBV6-5 with TRBJ2-1, with 9 bases matching TRBD2. Trimming removed 6 bases from V and 1 base from J; junction bases left unmatched: 4. CDR1 is MNHEY, CDR2 SVGAGI, per germline. CDR3 size: 15 residues. CDR3 DNA: TGTGCCAGCAGCCAAGCGGGGGGTTCCTACAATGAGCAGTTCTTC. Protein: CASSQAGGSYNEQFF.

V usage is TRBV6-5 and J usage is TRBJ2-7, with D unclear. The CDR3 length is 15 residues. Trimming removed 10 bases from V and 9 bases from J, with 28 bases in between. The germline gives CDR1 MNHEY, CDR2 SVGAGI. CDR3 sequence: CATSNPGALRQAQYV. The CDR3 DNA is TGTGCCACTTCTAACCCAGGCGCCCTGAGACAAGCGCAGTACGTC.

The genes are TRBV19 and TRBJ1-5; D remains unclear. Germline V gene data show CDR1 as LNHDA and CDR2 as SQIVND (reference sequence). There are 14 residues in the CDR3. Between the trimmed V and J ends, which lost 5 bases and 2 bases, there was a span of 10 bases. The DNA of the CDR3 is TGTGCCAGTAGTTTCCCGGGAGGCAATCAGCCCCAGCATTTT. It is translated as CASSFPGGNQPQHF.

The chain is built from TRBV30 and TRBJ2-7, with D perhaps TRBD1 (6 bases). V dropped 1 base and J dropped 3 bases, with 10 bases sitting between them. The germline CDR1 and CDR2 sequences are GTSNPN and SVGIG (reference sequence). This CDR3 is built from 13 residues. The CDR3 sequence: CAWSGQANYEQYV. CDR3 coding DNA: TGTGCCTGGAGTGGACAGGCGAACTACGAGCAGTACGTC.

The V gene is TRBV27, the J gene TRBJ2-7, with unresolved D. CDR1 and CDR2 (germline): MNHEY, SMNVEV (reference sequence). V dropped 8 bases and J dropped 1 base, with 6 bases sitting between them. The CDR3 runs 11 residues. CDR3 in amino acids: CASLFSYEQYV. As DNA, the CDR3 is TGTGCCAGCCTCTTTTCCTACGAGCAGTACGTC.

This clone was observed at least ten times. This chain links TRBV7-9 with TRBJ1-5; tentative D call: TRBD1 (5 bases). Germline assignment: CDR1 SEHNR and CDR2 FQNEAQ (reference sequence). The CDR3 extends over 15 amino acids. V lost 5 bases to trimming and J lost 7 bases, with 18 bases between them. The CDR3 DNA reads as TGTGCCAGCAGCCAAGGTTCAGGGTTCGGGCAGCCCCAGCATTTT. This encodes CASSQGSGFGQPQHF.

The rearrangement joins TRBV5-8 to TRBJ1-3; 8 bases fit TRBD1. Germline CDR1 SGHTS, CDR2 YDEGEE. With 3 bases clipped from V and 0 bases from J, the junction kept 8 bases outside the gene matches. CDR3 length equals 17 residues. CDR3 loop: CASSSGQAPFSGNTIYF. CDR3 in DNA: TGTGCCAGCAGCTCGGGACAGGCCCCCTTCTCTGGAAACACCATATATTTT.

This chain links TRBV27 with TRBJ2-5, with TRBD1 matching over 10 bases. Looked up from germline, CDR1 is MNHEY and CDR2 is SMNVEV (reference sequence). This CDR3 is built from 13 residues. The V and J ends lost 9 bases and 7 bases, in that order; junction bases with no gene match: 8. In DNA, the CDR3 is TGTGCCAGTTGGACAGGGGGATCGGGGACCCAGTACTTC. The encoded protein is CASWTGGSGTQYF.